This T cell receptor beta chain was sequenced for a study of tumor and adjacent non-tumor tissue in lung cancer. General study findings and limits: In normal lung, the top 100 clones were significantly more dominant than in tumor. Compared with tumor, normal lung showed significantly lower TCR diversity.

The CDR3 extends over 14 amino acids. With 6 bases removed from V and 8 bases from J, the gap between germline ends came to 16 bases. Germline V gene sequence: CDR1 MDHEN, CDR2 SYDVKM. The library came from three nested PCR rounds adapted from ARM-PCR protocols. TCRdb re-derived calls from the multiplex PCR reads in MiXCR, one entry per CDR3 protein. This table holds roughly 120,000 distinct CDR3 sequences, over 75% found once. Remarks on this clonotype: The antigen remains undetermined.

This sample's RNA came from whole unsorted tissue. Source material: lung tumor tissue. The chain combines TRBV28 with TRBJ1-4; no firm D call. This receptor was identified in a man aged 70-80 years with non-small cell lung cancer. The CDR3 sequence: CASRAGRGREKLFF. The CDR3 DNA follows: TGTGCCAGCAGGGCCGGGAGAGGACGGGAAAAACTGTTTTTT.